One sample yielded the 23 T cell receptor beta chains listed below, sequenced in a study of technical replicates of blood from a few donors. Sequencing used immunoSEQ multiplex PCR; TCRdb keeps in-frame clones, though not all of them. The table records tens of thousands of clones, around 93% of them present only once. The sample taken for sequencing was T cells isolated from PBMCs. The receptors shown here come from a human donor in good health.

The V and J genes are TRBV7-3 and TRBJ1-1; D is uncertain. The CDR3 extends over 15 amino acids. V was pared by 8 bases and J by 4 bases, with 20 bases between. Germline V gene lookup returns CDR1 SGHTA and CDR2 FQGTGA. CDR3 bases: TGTGCCAGCGCGCTGATGATTCCCGGTACCACTGAAGCTTTCTTT. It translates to CASALMIPGTTEAFF.

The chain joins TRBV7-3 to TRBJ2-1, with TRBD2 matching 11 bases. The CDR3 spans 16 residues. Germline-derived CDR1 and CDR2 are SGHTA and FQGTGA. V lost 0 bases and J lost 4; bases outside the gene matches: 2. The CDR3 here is CASSLTIAGGYNEQFF. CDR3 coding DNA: TGTGCCAGCAGCTTAACGATAGCGGGAGGGTACAATGAGCAGTTCTTC.

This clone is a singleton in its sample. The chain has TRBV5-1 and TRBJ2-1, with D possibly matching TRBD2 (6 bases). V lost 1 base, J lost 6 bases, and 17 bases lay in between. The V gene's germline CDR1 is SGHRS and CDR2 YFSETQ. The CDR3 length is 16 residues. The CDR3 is CASSLTLADWGNEQFF. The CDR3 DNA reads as TGCGCCAGCAGCTTGACGTTAGCGGACTGGGGCAATGAGCAGTTCTTC.

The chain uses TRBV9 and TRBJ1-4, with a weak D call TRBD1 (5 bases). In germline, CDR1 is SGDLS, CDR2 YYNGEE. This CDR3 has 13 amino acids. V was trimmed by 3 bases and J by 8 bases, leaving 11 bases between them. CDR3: CASSGGVKEKLFF. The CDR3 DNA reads TGTGCCAGCAGCGGGGGGGTTAAGGAAAAACTGTTTTTT.

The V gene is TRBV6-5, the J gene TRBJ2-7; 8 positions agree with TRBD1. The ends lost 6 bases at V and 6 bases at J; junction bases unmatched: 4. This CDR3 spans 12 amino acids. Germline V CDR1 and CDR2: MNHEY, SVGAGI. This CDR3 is CASSRTGSEQYF. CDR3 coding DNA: TGTGCCAGCAGCAGGACAGGGAGCGAGCAGTACTTC.

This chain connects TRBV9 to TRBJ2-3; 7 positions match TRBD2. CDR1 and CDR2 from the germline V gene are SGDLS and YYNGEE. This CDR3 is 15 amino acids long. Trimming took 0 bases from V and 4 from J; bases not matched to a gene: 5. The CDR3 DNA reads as TGTGCCAGCAGCGTAGGGCAGGGAGGGGCAGATACGCAGTATTTT. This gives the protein CASSVGQGGADTQYF.

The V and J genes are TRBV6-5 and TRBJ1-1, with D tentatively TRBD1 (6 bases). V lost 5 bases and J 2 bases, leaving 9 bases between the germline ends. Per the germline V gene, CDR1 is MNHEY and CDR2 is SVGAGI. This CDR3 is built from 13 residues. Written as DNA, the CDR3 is TGTGCCAGCAGTATGGGGGCAAACACTGAAGCTTTCTTT. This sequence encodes CASSMGANTEAFF.

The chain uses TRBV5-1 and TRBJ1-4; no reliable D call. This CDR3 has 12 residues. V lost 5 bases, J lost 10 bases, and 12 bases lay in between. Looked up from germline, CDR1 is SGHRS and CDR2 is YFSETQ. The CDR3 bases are TGCGCCAGCAGGGGCGAGAAGGTAAAACTGTTTTTT. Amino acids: CASRGEKVKLFF. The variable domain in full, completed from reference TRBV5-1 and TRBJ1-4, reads KAGVTQTPRYLIKTRGQQVTLSCSPISGHRSVSWYQQTPGQGLQFLFEYFSETQRNKGNFPGRFSGRQFSNSRSEMNVSTLELGDSALYLCASRGEKVKLFFGSGTQLSVL.

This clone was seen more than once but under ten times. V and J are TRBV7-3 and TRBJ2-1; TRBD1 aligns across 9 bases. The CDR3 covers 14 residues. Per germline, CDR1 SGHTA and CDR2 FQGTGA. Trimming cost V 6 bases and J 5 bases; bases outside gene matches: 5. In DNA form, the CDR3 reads TGTGCCAGCAGTCCGACAGGGGGGGACAATGAGCAGTTCTTC. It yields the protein CASSPTGGDNEQFF. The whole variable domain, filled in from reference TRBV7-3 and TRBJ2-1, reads GAGVSQTPSNKVTEKGKYVELRCDPISGHTALYWYRQSLGQGPEFLIYFQGTGAADDSGLPNDRFFAVRPEGSVSTLKIQRTERGDSAVYLCASSPTGGDNEQFFGPGTRLTVL.

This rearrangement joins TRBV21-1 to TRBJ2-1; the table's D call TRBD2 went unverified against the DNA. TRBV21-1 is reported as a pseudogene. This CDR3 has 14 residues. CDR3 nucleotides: TGTGCCGGGTTAACTCAACTAGCGGGGAATGAGCAGTTCTTC. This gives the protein CAGLTQLAGNEQFF.

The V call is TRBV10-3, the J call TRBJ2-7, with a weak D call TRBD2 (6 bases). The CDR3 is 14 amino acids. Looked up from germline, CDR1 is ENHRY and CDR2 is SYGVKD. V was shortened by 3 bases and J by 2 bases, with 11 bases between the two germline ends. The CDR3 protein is CAISDPTSPYEQYF. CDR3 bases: TGTGCCATCAGTGATCCTACTAGCCCCTACGAGCAGTACTTC.

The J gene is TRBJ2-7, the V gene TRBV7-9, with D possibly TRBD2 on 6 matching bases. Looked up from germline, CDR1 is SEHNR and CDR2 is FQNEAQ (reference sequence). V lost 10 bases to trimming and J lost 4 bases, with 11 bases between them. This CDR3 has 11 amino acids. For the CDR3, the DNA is TGTGCCATCGGCGGGAAGTACGAGCAGTACTTC. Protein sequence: CAIGGKYEQYF. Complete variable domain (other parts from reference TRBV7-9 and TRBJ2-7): DTGVSQNPRHKITKRGQNVTFRCDPISEHNRLYWYRQTLGQGPEFLTYFQNEAQLEKSRLLSDRFSAERPKGSFSTLEIQRTEQGDSAMYLCAIGGKYEQYFGPGTRLTVT.

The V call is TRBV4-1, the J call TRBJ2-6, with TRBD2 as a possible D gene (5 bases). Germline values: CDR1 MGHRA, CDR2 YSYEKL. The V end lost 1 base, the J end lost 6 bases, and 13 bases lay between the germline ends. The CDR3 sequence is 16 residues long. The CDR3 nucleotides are TGCGCCAGCAGCCAAGGGTCGGAGGCGGAGGCCAACGTCCTGACTTTC. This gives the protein CASSQGSEAEANVLTF.

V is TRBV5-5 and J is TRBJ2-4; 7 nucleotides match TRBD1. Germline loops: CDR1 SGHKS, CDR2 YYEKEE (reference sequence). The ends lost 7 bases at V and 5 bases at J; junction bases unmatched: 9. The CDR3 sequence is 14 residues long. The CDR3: CASGLGQMQNIQYF. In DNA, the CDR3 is TGTGCCAGCGGGCTGGGACAGATGCAAAACATTCAGTACTTC.

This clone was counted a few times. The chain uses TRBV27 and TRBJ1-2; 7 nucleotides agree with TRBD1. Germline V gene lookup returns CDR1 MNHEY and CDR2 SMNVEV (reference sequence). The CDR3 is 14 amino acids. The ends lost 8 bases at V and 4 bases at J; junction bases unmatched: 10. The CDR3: CASGLSGTVYGYTF. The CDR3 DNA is TGTGCCAGCGGACTTTCCGGGACAGTCTATGGCTACACCTTC.

Here the CDR3 reads CSVGGSGDEQYF. DNA of the CDR3: TGCAGCGTTGGCGGGAGTGGAGACGAGCAGTACTTC. The V and J genes are TRBV29-1 and TRBJ2-7; 7 positions agree with TRBD2. The CDR3 contains 12 residues. V was pared by 4 bases and J by 5 bases, with 5 bases of the junction left unmatched. Germline lookup yields CDR1 SQVTM and CDR2 ANQGSEA.

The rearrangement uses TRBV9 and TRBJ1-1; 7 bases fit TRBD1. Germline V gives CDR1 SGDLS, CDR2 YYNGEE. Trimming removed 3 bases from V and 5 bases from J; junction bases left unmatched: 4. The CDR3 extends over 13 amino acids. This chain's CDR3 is CASSAGGGTEAFF. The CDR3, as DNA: TGTGCCAGCAGCGCAGGGGGAGGAACTGAAGCTTTCTTT.

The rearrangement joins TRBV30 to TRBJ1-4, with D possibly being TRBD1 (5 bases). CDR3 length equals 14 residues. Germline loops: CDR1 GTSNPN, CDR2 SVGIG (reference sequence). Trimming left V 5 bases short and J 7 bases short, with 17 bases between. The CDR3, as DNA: TGTGCCTGGTCCCCCTCGGGGGGTTTTGAAAAACTGTTTTTT. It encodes CAWSPSGGFEKLFF.

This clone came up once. CDR3 protein: CASSASEYEQYF. CDR3 DNA sequence: TGTGCCAGCAGCGCTAGTGAATACGAGCAGTACTTC. This sequence joins TRBV9 and TRBJ2-7, with D unresolved. In germline, CDR1 is SGDLS, CDR2 YYNGEE. The CDR3 is made up of 12 amino acids. V was clipped by 3 bases and J by 4 bases, with 8 bases between them.

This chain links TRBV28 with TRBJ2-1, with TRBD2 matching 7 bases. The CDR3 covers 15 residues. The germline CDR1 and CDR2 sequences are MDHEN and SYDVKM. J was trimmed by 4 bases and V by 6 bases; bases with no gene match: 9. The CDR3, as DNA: TGTGCCAGCAGCCCGATAGCGGGCATATACAATGAGCAGTTCTTC. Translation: CASSPIAGIYNEQFF.

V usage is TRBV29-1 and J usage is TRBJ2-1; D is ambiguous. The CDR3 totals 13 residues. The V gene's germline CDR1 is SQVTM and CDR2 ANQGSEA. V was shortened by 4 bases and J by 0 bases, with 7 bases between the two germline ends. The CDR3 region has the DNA TGCAGCGTTGTTTGGAGCTCCTACAATGAGCAGTTCTTC. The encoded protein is CSVVWSSYNEQFF.

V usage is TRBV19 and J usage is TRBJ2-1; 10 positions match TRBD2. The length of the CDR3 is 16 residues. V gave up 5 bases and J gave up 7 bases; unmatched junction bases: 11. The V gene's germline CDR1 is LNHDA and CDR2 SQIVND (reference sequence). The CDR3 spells CASSPTAGGPQNEQFF. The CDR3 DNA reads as TGTGCCAGTAGTCCTACAGCGGGAGGGCCTCAGAATGAGCAGTTCTTC.

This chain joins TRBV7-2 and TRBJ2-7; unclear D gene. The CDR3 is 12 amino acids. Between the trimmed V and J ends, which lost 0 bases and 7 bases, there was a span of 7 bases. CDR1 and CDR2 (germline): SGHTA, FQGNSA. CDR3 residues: CASSLAAREQYF. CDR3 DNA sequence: TGTGCCAGCAGCTTAGCCGCCCGGGAGCAGTACTTC.